Below, 7 T cell receptor beta chains from the same sample are listed, as sequenced in a study of blood T cells in healthy people across ages. Through a sample-barcoded 5' primer and a J-beta primer mix, a second PCR was run for roughly 6 to 11 cycles. One entry per CDR3 protein, called by TCRdb with MiXCR from the 5' RACE reads. Of around 800,000 distinct CDR3 sequences in the sample, roughly 44% were seen once. Sequenced sample: blood. All receptors derive from a man aged 55-75 years in good health.

The chain uses TRBV5-6 and TRBJ2-2, with a tentative D call TRBD1 (5 bases). Trimming removed 4 bases at V and 2 bases at J, with 9 bases between. The CDR3 contains 14 residues. Germline V gene data show CDR1 as SGHDT and CDR2 as YYEEEE. The CDR3 region is CASSAQVNTGELFF. Written as DNA, the CDR3 is TGTGCCAGCAGCGCACAGGTTAACACCGGGGAGCTGTTTTTT.

The chain carries TRBV20-1 and TRBJ1-6, with TRBD1 as a possible D gene (6 bases). Per the germline V gene, CDR1 is DFQATT and CDR2 is SNEGSKA (reference sequence). V gave up 2 bases and J gave up 6 bases, with 14 bases separating them. CDR3 size: 15 residues. CDR3 coding DNA: TGCAGTGCTAGACTCCGGGACACACGTAATTCACCCCTCCACTTT. This gives the protein CSARLRDTRNSPLHF.

The rearrangement joins TRBV12-3 or TRBV12-4 to TRBJ2-1; tentative D call: TRBD2 (7 bases). The ends were cut back, 4 bases at V and 0 bases at J, with 13 bases in the middle. The CDR3 spans 16 residues. As DNA, the CDR3 is TGTGCCAGCAGTTCTTTCGGGGGGCCCTCCTACAATGAGCAGTTCTTC. Encoded protein: CASSSFGGPSYNEQFF.

This clonotype has a handful of counts. The V gene is TRBV14, the J gene TRBJ2-7, with unresolved D. Per the germline V gene, CDR1 is SGHDN and CDR2 is FVKESK. The CDR3 is 14 amino acids. Trimming removed 0 bases from V and 2 bases from J, with 8 bases in between. The chain's CDR3 is CASSQDTVTYEQYF. CDR3 sequence (DNA): TGTGCCAGCAGCCAAGATACGGTTACCTACGAGCAGTACTTC.

This chain uses TRBV28 with TRBJ1-6; no reliable D call. This CDR3 has 13 residues. Trimming took 6 bases from V and 6 from J, leaving 9 bases between them. Per the germline V gene, CDR1 is MDHEN and CDR2 is SYDVKM. The CDR3 DNA sequence: TGTGCCAGCAGGGTGGTCTCTAATTCACCCCTCCACTTT. Its protein is CASRVVSNSPLHF.

The chain is built from TRBV5-4 and TRBJ1-1; 9 bases match TRBD1. CDR3 length: 17 residues. V shed 4 bases and J 5 bases; nucleotides not matched to a gene: 15. From germline, CDR1 is SGHNT and CDR2 YYREEE (reference sequence). The CDR3 sequence is CASSPTMTGGIGTEAFF. The CDR3 DNA sequence: TGTGCCAGCAGCCCGACGATGACAGGGGGGATCGGGACTGAAGCTTTCTTT.

Turning to this clonotype: This clone may be a read error of a much larger clone one base away. The J gene is TRBJ2-4, the V gene TRBV12-3 or TRBV12-4; a weak D match, TRBD1 (6 bases). This CDR3 has 13 residues. The ends were cut back, 6 bases at V and 7 bases at J, with 13 bases in the middle. Here the CDR3 DNA reads TGTGCCAGCAGGTTGGACAGTCGGAACATTCAGTACTTC. Its protein product is CASRLDSRNIQYF.